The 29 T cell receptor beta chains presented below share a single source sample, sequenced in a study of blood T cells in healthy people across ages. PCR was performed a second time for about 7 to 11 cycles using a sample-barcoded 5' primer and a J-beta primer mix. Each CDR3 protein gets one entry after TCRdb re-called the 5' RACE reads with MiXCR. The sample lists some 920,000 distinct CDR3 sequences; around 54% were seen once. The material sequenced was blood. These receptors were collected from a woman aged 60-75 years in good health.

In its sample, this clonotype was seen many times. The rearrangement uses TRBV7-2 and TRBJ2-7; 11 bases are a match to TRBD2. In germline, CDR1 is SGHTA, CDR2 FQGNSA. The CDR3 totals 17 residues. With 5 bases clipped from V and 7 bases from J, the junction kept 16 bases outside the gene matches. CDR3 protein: CASSKGGTSGLRAEQYF. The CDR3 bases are TGTGCCAGCAGCAAGGGGGGGACTAGCGGCTTGCGAGCTGAGCAGTACTTC.

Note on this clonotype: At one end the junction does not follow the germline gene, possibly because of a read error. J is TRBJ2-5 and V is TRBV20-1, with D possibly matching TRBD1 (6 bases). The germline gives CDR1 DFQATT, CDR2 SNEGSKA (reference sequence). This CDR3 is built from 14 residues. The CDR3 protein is CSVRTGTSQETQYF. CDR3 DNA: TGCAGTGTTAGAACCGGGACATCTCAAGAGACCCAGTACTTC.

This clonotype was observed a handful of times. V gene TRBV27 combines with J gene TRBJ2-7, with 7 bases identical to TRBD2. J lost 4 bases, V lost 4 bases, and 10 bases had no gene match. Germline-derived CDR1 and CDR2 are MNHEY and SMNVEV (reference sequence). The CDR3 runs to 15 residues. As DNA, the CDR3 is TGTGCCAGCAGTTGGGGGGGGATCGAATTTTACGAGCAGTACTTC. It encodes CASSWGGIEFYEQYF.

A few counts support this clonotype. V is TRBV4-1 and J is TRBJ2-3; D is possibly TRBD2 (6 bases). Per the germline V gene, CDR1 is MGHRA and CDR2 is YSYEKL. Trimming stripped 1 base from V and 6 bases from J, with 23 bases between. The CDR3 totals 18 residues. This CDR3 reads CASSQAPLPGPRGDTQYF. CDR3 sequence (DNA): TGCGCCAGCAGCCAAGCCCCGCTCCCGGGACCCCGGGGGGATACGCAGTATTTT.

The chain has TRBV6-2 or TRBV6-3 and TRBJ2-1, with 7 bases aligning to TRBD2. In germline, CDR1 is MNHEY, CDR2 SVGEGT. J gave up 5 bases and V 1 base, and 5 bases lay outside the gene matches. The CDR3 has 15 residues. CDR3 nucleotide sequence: TGTGCCAGCAGTTACTGGACTAGAGAAAACAATGAGCAGTTCTTC. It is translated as CASSYWTRENNEQFF.

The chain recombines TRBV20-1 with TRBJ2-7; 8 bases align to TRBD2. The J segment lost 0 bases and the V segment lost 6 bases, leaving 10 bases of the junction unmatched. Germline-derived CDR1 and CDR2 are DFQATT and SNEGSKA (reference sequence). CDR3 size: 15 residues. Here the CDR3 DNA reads TGCAGTGCCGGGGTAGCGGGACGGAGCTCCTACGAGCAGTACTTC. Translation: CSAGVAGRSSYEQYF.

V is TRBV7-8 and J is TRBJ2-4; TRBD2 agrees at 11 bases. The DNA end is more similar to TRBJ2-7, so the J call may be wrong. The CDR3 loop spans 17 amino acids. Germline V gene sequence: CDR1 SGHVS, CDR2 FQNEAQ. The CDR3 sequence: CASSLGPGLAGPYEQYF. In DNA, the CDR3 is TGTGCCAGCAGCTTAGGTCCAGGACTAGCGGGCCCCTACGAGCAGTACTTC.

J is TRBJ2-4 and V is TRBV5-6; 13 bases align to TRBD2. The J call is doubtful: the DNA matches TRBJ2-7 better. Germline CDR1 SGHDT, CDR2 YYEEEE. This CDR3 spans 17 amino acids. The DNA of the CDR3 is TGTGCCAGCAGCTTACTAGCGGGAGGGATACCTTGGTACGAGCAGTACTTC. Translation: CASSLLAGGIPWYEQYF.

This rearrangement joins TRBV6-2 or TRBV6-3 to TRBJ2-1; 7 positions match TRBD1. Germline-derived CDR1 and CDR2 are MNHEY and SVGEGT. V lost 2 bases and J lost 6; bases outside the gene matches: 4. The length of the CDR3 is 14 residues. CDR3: CASSYRGQINEQFF. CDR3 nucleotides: TGTGCCAGCAGTTACAGGGGACAGATCAATGAGCAGTTCTTC.

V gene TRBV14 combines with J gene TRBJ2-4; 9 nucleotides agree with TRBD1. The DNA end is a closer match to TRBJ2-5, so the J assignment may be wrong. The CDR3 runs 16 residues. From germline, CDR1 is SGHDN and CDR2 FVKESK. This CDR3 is CASSPPGQGNQETQYF. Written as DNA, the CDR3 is TGTGCCAGCAGCCCCCCCGGACAGGGGAACCAAGAGACCCAGTACTTC.

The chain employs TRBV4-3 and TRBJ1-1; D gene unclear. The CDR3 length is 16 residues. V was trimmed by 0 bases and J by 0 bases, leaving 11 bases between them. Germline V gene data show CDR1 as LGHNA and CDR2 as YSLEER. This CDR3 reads CASSQDPQAMNTEAFF. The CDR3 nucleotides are TGCGCCAGCAGCCAAGACCCCCAGGCCATGAACACTGAAGCTTTCTTT.

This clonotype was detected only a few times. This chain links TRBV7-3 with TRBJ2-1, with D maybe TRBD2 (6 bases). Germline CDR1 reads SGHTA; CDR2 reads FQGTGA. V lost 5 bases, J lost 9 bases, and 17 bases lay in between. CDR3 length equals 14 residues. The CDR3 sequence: CASSAPEGRSEQFF. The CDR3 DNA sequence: TGTGCCAGCAGCGCCCCGGAGGGGCGTAGTGAGCAGTTCTTC. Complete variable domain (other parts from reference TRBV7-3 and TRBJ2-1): GAGVSQTPSNKVTEKGKYVELRCDPISGHTALYWYRQSLGQGPEFLIYFQGTGAADDSGLPNDRFFAVRPEGSVSTLKIQRTERGDSAVYLCASSAPEGRSEQFFGPGTRLTVL.

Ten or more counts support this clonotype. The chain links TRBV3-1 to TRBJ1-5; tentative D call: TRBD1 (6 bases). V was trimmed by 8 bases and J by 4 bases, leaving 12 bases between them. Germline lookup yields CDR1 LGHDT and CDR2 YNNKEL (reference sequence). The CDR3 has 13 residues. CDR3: CASSRGGNQPQHF. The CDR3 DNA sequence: TGTGCCAGCTCGAGGGGGGGTAATCAGCCCCAGCATTTT. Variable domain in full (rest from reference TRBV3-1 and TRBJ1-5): DTAVSQTPKYLVTQMGNDKSIKCEQNLGHDTMYWYKQDSKKFLKIMFSYNNKELIINETVPNRFSPKSPDKAHLNLHINSLELGDSAVYFCASSRGGNQPQHFGDGTRLSIL.

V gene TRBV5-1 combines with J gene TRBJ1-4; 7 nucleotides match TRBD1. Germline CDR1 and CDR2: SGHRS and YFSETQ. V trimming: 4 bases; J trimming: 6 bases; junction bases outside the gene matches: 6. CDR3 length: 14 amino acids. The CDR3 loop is CASSRDSLDEKLFF. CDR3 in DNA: TGCGCCAGCAGCCGGGACAGCTTGGATGAAAAACTGTTTTTT.

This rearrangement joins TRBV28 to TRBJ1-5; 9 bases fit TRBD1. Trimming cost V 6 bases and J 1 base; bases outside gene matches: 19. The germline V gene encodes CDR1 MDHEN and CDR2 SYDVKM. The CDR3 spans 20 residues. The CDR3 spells CASSPRFSPRDRASNQPQHF. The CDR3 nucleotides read TGTGCCAGCAGCCCTAGATTCTCGCCTCGGGACAGGGCAAGCAATCAGCCCCAGCATTTT.

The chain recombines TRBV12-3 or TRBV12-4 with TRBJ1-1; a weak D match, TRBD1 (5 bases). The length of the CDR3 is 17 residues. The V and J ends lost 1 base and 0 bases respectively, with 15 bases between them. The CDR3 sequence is CASSLGRETIMNTEAFF. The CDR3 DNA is TGTGCCAGCAGTTTAGGCAGGGAGACGATCATGAACACTGAAGCTTTCTTT.

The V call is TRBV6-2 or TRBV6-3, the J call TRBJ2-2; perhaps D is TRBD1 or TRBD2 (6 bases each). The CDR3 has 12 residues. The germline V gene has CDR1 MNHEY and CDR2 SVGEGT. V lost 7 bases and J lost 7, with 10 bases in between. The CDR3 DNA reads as TGTGCCAGCAAGGAGGGGGTCGGGGAGCTGTTTTTT. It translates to CASKEGVGELFF.

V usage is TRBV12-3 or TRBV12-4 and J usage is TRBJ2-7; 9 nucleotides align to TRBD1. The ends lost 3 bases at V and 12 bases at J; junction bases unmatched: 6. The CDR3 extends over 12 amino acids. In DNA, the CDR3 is TGTGCCAGCAGTTTTAGGGACAGGGTTCCGTACTTC. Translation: CASSFRDRVPYF.

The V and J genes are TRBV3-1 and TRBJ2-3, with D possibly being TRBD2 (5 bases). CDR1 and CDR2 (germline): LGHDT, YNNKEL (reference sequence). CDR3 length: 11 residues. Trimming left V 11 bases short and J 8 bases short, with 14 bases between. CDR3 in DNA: TGTGCCTGCAACTCGGGATTTACGCAGTATTTT. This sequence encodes CACNSGFTQYF.

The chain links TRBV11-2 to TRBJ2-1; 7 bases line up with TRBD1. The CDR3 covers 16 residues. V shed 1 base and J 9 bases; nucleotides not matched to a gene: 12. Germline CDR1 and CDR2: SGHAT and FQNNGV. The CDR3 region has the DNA TGTGCCAGCAGCTTAGTCCAGGACAGGCGTTCAGGTGAGCAGTTCTTC. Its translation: CASSLVQDRRSGEQFF.

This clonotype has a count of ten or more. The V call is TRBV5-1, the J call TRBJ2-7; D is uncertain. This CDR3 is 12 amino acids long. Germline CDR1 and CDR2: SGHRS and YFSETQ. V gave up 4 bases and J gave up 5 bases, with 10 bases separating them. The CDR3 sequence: CASSLVPDEQYF. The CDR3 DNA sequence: TGCGCCAGCAGCCTCGTCCCTGACGAGCAGTACTTC.

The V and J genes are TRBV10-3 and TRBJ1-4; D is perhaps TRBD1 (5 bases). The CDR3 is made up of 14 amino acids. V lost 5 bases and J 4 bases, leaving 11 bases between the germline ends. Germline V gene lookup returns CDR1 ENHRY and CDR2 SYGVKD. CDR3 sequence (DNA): TGTGCCATCAGTAGGGGCTTTGATAATGAAAAACTGTTTTTT. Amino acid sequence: CAISRGFDNEKLFF.

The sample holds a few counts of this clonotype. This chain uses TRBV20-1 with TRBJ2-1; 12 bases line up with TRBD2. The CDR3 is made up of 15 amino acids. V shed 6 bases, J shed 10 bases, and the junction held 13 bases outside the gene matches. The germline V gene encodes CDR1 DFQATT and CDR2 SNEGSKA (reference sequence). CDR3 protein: CSASGLAGGAPEQFF. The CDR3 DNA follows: TGCAGTGCCTCGGGACTAGCGGGTGGGGCACCGGAGCAGTTCTTC.

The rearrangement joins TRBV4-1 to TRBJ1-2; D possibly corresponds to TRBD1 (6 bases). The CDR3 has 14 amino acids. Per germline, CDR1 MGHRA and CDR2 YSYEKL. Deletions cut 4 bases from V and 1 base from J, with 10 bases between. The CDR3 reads CASSPRGSNYGYTF. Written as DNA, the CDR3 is TGCGCCAGCAGCCCCAGGGGAAGTAACTATGGCTACACCTTC.

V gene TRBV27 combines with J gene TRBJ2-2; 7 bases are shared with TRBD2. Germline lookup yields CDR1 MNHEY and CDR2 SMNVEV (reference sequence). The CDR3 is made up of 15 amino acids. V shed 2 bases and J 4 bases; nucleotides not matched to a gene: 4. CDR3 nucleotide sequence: TGTGCCAGCAGTTTAGATCCGGGAGGCACCGGGGAGCTGTTTTTT. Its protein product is CASSLDPGGTGELFF.

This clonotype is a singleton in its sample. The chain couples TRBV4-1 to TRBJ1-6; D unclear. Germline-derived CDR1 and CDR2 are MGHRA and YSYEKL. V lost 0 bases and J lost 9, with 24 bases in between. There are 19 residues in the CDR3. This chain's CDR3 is CASSQDALRIRARVSPLHF. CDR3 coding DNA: TGCGCCAGCAGCCAAGACGCCTTACGGATTAGAGCTCGCGTTTCACCCCTCCACTTT.

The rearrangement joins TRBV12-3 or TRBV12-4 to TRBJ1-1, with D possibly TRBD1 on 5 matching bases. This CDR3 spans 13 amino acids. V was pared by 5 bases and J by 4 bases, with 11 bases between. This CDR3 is CASSVGGSTEAFF. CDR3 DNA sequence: TGTGCCAGCAGTGTCGGGGGGAGCACTGAAGCTTTCTTT.

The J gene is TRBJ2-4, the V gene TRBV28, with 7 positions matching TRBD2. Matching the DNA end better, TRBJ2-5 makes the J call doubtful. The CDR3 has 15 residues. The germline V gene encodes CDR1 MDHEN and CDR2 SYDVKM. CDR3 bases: TGTGCCAGCACCCGGGAAGGGGCGGGAGAAGAGACCCAGTACTTC. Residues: CASTREGAGEETQYF.

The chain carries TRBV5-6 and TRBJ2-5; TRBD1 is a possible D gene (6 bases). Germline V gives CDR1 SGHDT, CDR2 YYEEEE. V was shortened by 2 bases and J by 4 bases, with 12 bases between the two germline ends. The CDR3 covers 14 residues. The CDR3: CASSFGMGAETQYF. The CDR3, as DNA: TGTGCCAGCAGCTTTGGAATGGGGGCAGAGACCCAGTACTTC. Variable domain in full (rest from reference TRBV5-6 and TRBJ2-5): DAGVTQSPTHLIKTRGQQVTLRCSPKSGHDTVSWYQQALGQGPQFIFQYYEEEERQRGNFPDRFSGHQFPNYSSELNVNALLLGDSALYLCASSFGMGAETQYFGPGTRLLVL.